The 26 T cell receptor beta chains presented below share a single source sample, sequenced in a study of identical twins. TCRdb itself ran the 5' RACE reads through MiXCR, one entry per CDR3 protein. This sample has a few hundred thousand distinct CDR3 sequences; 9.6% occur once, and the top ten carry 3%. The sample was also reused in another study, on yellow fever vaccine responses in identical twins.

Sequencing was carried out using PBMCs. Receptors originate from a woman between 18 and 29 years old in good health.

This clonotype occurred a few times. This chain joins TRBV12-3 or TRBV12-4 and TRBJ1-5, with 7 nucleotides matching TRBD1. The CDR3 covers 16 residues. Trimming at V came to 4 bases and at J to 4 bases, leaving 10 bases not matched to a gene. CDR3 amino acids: CASSSLGGQFNQPQHF. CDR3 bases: TGTGCCAGCAGTTCCCTTGGGGGACAGTTTAATCAGCCCCAGCATTTT.

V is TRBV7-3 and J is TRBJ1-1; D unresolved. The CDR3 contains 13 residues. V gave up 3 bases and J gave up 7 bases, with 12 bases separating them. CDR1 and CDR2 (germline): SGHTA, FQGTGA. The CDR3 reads CASSLEREGEAFF. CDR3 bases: TGTGCCAGCAGCTTGGAGAGGGAAGGTGAAGCTTTCTTT.

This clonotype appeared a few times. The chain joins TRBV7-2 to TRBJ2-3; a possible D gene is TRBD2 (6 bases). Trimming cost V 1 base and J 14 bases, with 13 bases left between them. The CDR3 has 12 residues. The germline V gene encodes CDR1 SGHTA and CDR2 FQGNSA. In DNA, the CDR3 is TGTGCCAGCAGCTTAGATAGCGGACCCCGGTATTTT. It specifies CASSLDSGPRYF.

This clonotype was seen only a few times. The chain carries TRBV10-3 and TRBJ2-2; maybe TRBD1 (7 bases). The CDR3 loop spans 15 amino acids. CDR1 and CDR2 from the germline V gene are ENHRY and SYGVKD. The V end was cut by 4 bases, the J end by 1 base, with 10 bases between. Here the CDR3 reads CAISGGTENTGELFF. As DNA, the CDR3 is TGTGCCATCAGTGGCGGGACAGAGAACACCGGGGAGCTGTTTTTT.

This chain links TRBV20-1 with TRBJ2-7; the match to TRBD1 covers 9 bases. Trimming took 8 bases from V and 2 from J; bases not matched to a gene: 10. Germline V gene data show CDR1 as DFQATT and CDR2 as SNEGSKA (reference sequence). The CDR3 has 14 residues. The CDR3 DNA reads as TGCAGTCCAACTCCGGGACAGGGTGCCTACGAGCAGTACTTC. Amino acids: CSPTPGQGAYEQYF.

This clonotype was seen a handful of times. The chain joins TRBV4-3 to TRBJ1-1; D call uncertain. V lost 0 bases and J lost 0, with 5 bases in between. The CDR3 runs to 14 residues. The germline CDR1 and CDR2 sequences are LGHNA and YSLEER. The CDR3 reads CASSQDRVNTEAFF. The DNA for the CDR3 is TGCGCCAGCAGCCAAGACCGGGTGAACACTGAAGCTTTCTTT.

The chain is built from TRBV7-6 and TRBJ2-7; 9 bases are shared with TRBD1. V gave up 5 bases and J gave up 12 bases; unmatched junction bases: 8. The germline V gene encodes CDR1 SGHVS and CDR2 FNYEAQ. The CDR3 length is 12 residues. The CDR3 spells CASSPRTGDMYF. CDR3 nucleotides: TGTGCCAGCAGCCCGCGGACAGGGGACATGTACTTC.

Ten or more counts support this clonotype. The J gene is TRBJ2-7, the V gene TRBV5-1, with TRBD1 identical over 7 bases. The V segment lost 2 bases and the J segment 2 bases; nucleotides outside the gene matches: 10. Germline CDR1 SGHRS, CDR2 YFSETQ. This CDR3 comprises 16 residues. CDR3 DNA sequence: TGCGCCAGCAGCTTTTATGGACAGGCTCGAACCTACGAGCAGTACTTC. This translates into CASSFYGQARTYEQYF.

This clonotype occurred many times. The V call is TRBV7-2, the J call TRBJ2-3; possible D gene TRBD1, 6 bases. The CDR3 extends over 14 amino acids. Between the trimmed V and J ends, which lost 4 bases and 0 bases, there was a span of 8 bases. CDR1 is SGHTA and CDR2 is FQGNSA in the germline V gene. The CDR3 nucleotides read TGTGCCAGCAGCTGGGACACAAGCACAGATACGCAGTATTTT. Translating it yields CASSWDTSTDTQYF.

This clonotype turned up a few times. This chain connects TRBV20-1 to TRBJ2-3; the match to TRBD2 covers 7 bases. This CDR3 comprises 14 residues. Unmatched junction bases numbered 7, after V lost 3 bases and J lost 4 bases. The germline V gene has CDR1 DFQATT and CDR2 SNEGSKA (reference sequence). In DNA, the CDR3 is TGCAGTGCTAGTGAGGGAGGGCCGCCAGATACGCAGTATTTT. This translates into CSASEGGPPDTQYF.

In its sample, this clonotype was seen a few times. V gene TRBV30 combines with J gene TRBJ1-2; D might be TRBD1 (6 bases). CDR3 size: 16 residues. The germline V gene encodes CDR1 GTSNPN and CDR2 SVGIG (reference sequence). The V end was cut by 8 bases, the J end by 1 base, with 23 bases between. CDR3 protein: CALFRGARAINYGYTF. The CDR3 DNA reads TGTGCCCTTTTCCGGGGGGCAAGGGCAATTAACTATGGCTACACCTTC.

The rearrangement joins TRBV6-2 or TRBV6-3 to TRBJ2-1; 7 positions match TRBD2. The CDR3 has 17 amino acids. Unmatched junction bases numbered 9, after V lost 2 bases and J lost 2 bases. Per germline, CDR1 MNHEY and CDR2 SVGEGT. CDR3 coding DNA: TGTGCCAGCAGTTACCTCGTCGCGGGAGTCGCCTACAATGAGCAGTTCTTC. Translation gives CASSYLVAGVAYNEQFF.

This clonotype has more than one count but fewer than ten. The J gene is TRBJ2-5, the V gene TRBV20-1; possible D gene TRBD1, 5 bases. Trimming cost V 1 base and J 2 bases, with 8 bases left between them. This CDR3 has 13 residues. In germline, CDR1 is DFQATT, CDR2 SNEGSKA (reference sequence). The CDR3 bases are TGCAGTGCTAGAGCGGACACACAAGAGACCCAGTACTTC. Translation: CSARADTQETQYF.

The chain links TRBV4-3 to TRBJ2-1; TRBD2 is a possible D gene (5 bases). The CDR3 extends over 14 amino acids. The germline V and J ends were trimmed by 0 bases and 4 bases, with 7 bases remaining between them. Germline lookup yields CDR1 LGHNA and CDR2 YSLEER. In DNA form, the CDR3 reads TGCGCCAGCAGCCAAGACACGGGGTACAATGAGCAGTTCTTC. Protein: CASSQDTGYNEQFF.

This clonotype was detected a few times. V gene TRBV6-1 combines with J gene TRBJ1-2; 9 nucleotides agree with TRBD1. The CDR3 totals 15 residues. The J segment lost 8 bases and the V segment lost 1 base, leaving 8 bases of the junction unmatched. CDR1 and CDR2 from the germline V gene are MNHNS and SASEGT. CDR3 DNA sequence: TGTGCCAGCAGTGAAGGACAGGGGGTACGGGAGGGCTACACCTTC. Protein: CASSEGQGVREGYTF.

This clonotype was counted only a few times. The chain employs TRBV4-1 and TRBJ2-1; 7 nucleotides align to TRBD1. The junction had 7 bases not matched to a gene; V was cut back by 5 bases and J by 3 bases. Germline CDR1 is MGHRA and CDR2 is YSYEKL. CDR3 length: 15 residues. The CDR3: CASSKQGPNYNEQFF. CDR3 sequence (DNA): TGCGCCAGCAGCAAACAGGGGCCGAACTACAATGAGCAGTTCTTC.

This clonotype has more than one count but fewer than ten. For the CDR3, the DNA is TGCAGCGTAGAGGGGAATAACTATGGCTACACCTTC. Its translation: CSVEGNNYGYTF. This chain links TRBV29-1 with TRBJ1-2; a weak D match, TRBD1 (5 bases). Trimming left V 6 bases short and J 1 base short, with 9 bases between. CDR1 SQVTM and CDR2 ANQGSEA come from the germline V gene. The CDR3 runs to 12 residues.

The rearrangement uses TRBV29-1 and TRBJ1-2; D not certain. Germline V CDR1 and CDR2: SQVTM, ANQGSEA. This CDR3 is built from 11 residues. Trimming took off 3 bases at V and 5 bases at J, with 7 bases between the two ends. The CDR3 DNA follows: TGCAGCGTTGAGTGGCATTATGGCTACACCTTC. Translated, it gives CSVEWHYGYTF. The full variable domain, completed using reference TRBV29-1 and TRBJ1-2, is SAVISQKPSRDICQRGTSLTIQCQVDSQVTMMFWYRQQPGQSLTLIATANQGSEATYESGFVIDKFPISRPNLTFSTLTVSNMSPEDSSIYLCSVEWHYGYTFGSGTRLTVV.

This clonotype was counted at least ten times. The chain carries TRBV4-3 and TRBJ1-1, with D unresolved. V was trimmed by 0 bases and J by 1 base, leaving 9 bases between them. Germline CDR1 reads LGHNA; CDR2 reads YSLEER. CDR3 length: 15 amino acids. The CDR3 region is CASSQDQRGNTEAFF. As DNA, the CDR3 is TGCGCCAGCAGCCAAGATCAGCGGGGGAACACTGAAGCTTTCTTT.

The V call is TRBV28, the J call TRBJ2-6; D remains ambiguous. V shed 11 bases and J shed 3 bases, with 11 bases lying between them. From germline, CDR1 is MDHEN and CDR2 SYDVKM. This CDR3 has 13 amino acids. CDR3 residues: CAGLGGGANVLTF. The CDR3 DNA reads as TGTGCCGGTCTAGGCGGTGGGGCCAACGTCCTGACTTTC. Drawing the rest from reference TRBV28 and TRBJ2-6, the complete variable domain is DVKVTQSSRYLVKRTGEKVFLECVQDMDHENMFWYRQDPGLGLRLIYFSYDVKMKEKGDIPEGYSVSREKKERFSLILESASTNQTSMYLCAGLGGGANVLTFGAGSRLTVL.

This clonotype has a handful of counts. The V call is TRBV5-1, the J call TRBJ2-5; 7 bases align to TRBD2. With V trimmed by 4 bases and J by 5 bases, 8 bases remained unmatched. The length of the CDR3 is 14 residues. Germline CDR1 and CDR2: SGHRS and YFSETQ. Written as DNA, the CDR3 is TGCGCCAGCAGCGTCCGGGACTATTGGGAGACCCAGTACTTC. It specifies CASSVRDYWETQYF.

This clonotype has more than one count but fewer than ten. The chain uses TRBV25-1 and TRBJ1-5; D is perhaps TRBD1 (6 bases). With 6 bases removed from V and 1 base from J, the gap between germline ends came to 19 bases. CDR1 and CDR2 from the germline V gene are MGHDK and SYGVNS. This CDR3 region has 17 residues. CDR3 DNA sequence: TGTGCCAGCAGGACCTCGGGGGGCGGACCGAGCAATCAGCCCCAGCATTTT. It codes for CASRTSGGGPSNQPQHF.

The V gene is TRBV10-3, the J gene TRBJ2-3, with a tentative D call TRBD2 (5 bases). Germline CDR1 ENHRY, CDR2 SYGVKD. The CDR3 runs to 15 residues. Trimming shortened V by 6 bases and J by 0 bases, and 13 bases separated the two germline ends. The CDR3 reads CAIRTLLGSTDTQYF. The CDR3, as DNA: TGTGCCATCAGAACCCTACTAGGGAGCACAGATACGCAGTATTTT.

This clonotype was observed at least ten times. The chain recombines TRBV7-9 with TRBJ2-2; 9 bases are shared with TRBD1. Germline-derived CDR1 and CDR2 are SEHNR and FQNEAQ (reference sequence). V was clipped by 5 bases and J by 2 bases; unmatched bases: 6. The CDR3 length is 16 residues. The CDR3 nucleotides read TGTGCCAGCAGCGACGGGGGACAGGGTAACACCGGGGAGCTGTTTTTT. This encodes CASSDGGQGNTGELFF.

CDR3 protein: CSVESGTDTQYF. The CDR3 nucleotides read TGCAGCGTTGAGTCGGGCACAGATACGCAGTATTTT. The rearrangement joins TRBV29-1 to TRBJ2-3; D gene unclear. The CDR3 extends over 12 amino acids. The germline gives CDR1 SQVTM, CDR2 ANQGSEA. Trimming cost V 3 bases and J 1 base, with 5 bases left between them.

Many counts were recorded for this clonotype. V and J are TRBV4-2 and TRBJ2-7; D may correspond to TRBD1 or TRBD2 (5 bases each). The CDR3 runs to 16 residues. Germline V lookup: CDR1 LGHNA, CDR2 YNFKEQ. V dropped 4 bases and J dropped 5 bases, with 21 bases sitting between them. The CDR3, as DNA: TGTGCCAGCAGCCCTATTTTAGGGACGGTGGACCACGAGCAGTACTTC. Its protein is CASSPILGTVDHEQYF.